This TCR beta chain was identified in a study of T cell responses to AZD1222 COVID-19 vaccine (dated by TCRdb to the early 2020s). In the study overall: AZD1222 recipients whose second dose came at about 4 weeks and those whose second dose came at about 12 weeks were combined into one group, since spike-specific TCR depth and breadth did not differ between the two schedules. A total of 233 trial participants underwent TCR sequencing, of whom around 210 had received two doses of AZD1222 and approximately 26 had received two doses of the MenACWY control vaccine. Trial participants were enrolled into age subgroups of 18-55, 56-69 and 70-plus years, which contained approximately 150, 28 and 58 TCR-sequenced participants, respectively.

In the paper's terms, the time point label means: baseline before first vaccination. Samples from vaccinated people were obtained from the UK trials COV001 and COV002, which included a single-blind randomized controlled phase 2/3 trial of AZD1222 (ChAdOx1 nCoV-19) in healthy adults. For TCRbeta chain sequencing, PBMC samples were collected from trial participants at day 0 and at day 28 after the second dose. The CDR3 regions of human TCRbeta chains were analyzed by immunosequencing. The study's own analysis went as follows. TCRs in the repertoires were matched against a reference library of SARS-CoV-2-specific TCRs that had been generated with the MIRA antigen-specificity platform. Breadth was defined as the fraction of unique TCRs that were SARS-CoV-2-associated, and depth was defined as the fraction of total T cells that were SARS-CoV-2-associated. Using the MIRA data, each spike-specific TCR was assigned both to the spike region to which the TCR was reactive and to a CD4 or CD8 class. Log10-transformed breadth and depth values were compared by one-way ANOVA with Sidak's multiple comparisons tests. TCRdb's version of the immuneACCESS table is confined to in-frame rearrangements and falls short of the full clone set. An unresolved V gene accounts for under half of the shortfall where checked; the remainder is of unknown origin. The V and J calls and clone size are taken from that table; D and trimming were inferred from the DNA. Across this sample there are 110,000 to 150,000 clones, with about 92% seen only once. In total, the top ten clones hold approximately 3.4% of the sample.

The paper's findings and limits, for the study overall: Because no day 14 peak-response samples were available, the repertoires could be characterized only after the peak T cell response. Most participants were white British and females outnumbered males, and the authors suggested that clonal diversity may have been underestimated. The vaccine-associated CD4 TCRs covered the entire spike protein, and the dominant responses fell in regions 160-218 and 743-854. The 56-69-year group was small, and its depth increase did not reach significance, likely because of low power. Reportedly, almost half of the unique spike-specific TCRs recognized epitopes lying outside the regions that are mutated in the B.1.351 and B.1.1.7 variants. Conclusions about previously exposed vaccinees are limited because only six or seven AZD1222 recipients were SARS-CoV-2 seropositive at baseline. A significant rise in spike-specific TCR breadth and depth was observed after two AZD1222 doses relative to day 0 and relative to MenACWY recipients.

The cysteine opens and the phenylalanine closes a CDR3 of 11 amino acids. Only the CDR3 portion is preserved as DNA: 33 bases, with reading frame beginning at the first base. The V end loses 4 bases and the J end loses 4 bases, and a stretch of 5 bases separates them. CDR1 SQVTM and CDR2 ANQGSEA are derived from the germline V gene. In this sample, this clone turned up a few times. There is no known antigen for this receptor. There are no base qualities to consult, and no much larger clone falls within one base. The chain joins TRBV29-1 to TRBJ1-3; the D segment could be TRBD1, given 5 matching bases. The sequence was obtained from an adult in good health. Sequencing was performed on peripheral blood, taken on day 0 of AZD1222 vaccination. CDR3 region: CSVGQGNTIYF. Here is the DNA: TGCAGCGTTGGACAGGGAAACACCATATATTTT.